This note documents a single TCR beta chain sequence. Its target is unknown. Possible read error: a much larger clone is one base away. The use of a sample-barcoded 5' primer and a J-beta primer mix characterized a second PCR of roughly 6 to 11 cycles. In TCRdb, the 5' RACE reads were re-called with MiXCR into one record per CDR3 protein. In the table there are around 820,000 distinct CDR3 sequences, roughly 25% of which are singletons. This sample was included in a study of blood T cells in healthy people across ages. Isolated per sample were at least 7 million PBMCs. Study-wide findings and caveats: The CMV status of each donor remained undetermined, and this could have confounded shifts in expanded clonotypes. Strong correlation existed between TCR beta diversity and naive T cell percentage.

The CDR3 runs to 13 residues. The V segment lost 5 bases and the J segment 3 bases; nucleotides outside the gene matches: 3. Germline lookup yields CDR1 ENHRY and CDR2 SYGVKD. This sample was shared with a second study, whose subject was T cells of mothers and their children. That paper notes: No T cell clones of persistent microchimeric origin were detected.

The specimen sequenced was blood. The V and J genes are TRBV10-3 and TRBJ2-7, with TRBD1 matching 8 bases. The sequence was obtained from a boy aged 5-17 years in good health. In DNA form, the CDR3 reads TGTGCCATCAGTTTACAGGGGGGCTACGAGCAGTACTTC. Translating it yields CAISLQGGYEQYF.